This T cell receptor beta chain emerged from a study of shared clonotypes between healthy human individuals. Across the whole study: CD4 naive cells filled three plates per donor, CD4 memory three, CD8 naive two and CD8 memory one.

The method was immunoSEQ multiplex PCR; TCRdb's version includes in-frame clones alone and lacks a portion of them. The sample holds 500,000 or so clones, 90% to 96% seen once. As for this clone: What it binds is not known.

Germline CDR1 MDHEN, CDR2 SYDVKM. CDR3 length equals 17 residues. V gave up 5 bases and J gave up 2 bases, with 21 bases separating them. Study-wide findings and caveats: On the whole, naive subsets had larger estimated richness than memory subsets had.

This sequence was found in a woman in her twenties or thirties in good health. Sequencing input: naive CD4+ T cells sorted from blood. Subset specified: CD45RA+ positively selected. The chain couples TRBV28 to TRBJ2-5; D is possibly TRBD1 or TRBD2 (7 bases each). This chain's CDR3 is CASSPWGGQKKQETQYF. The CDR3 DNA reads TGTGCCAGCAGTCCGTGGGGGGGACAGAAGAAACAAGAGACCCAGTACTTC.